The 20 T cell receptor beta chains presented below share a single source sample, sequenced in a study of blood T cell repertoires in COVID-19. Repertoires were generated with immunoSEQ multiplex PCR, while TCRdb's copy carries only in-frame clones and drops some. The sample includes about 60,000 clones, more than 85% of them seen just once. The sequencing sample was made of peripheral blood. The receptors come from a man in his sixties with acute or convalescent COVID-19.

The gene calls are TRBV24-1 and TRBJ2-7; D is possibly TRBD1 (7 bases). CDR1 and CDR2 (germline): KGHDR, SFDVKD. The CDR3 runs 15 residues. Trimming pared 3 bases from V and 3 bases from J, leaving 14 bases between. CDR3 amino acids: CATSDRQGGYYEQYF. CDR3 coding DNA: TGTGCCACCAGTGATCGACAGGGAGGATACTACGAGCAGTACTTC.

V and J are TRBV5-1 and TRBJ1-4; TRBD1 might be the D (6 bases). The V end lost 3 bases, the J end lost 5 bases, and 11 bases lay between the germline ends. The CDR3 consists of 14 residues. Germline V gene sequence: CDR1 SGHRS, CDR2 YFSETQ. The CDR3: CASSSGRGNEKLFF. The CDR3 DNA sequence: TGCGCCAGCAGCTCAGGCAGGGGAAATGAAAAACTGTTTTTT.

The rearrangement links TRBV28 to TRBJ2-2, with 8 bases lining up with TRBD1. This CDR3 contains 14 residues. Germline V gene sequence: CDR1 MDHEN, CDR2 SYDVKM. V lost 6 bases, J lost 5 bases, and 5 bases stayed unmatched. CDR3: CASRWTGRTGELFF. The CDR3 DNA follows: TGTGCCAGCAGATGGACAGGGAGGACCGGGGAGCTGTTTTTT.

This sequence joins TRBV28 and TRBJ1-3; 7 nucleotides match TRBD1. The CDR3 runs 15 residues. V gave up 6 bases and J gave up 4 bases; unmatched junction bases: 9. CDR1 is MDHEN, CDR2 SYDVKM, per germline. The CDR3 is CASSLGTELGNTIYF. CDR3 DNA: TGTGCCAGCAGCTTGGGGACAGAACTAGGAAACACCATATATTTT.

V gene TRBV2 combines with J gene TRBJ2-5, with 7 nucleotides matching TRBD2. V lost 6 bases and J lost 2; bases outside the gene matches: 9. CDR3 length: 15 amino acids. CDR1 is SNHLY, CDR2 FYNNEI, per germline. Here the CDR3 reads CASRGPSGPQETQYF. The CDR3 DNA reads TGTGCCAGCAGGGGTCCTAGCGGTCCACAAGAGACCCAGTACTTC.

The CDR3 region is CASSPRRGGYNEQFF. CDR3 DNA sequence: TGTGCCAGCAGCCCCCGGAGGGGCGGCTACAATGAGCAGTTCTTC. The chain links TRBV7-3 to TRBJ2-1; weak D call: TRBD2 (6 bases). This CDR3 contains 15 residues. V was clipped by 5 bases and J by 3 bases, with 14 bases between them. Germline V CDR1 and CDR2: SGHTA, FQGTGA.

The J gene is TRBJ1-5, the V gene TRBV15; D gene unclear. V was shortened by 5 bases and J by 2 bases, with 13 bases between the two germline ends. This CDR3 is built from 15 residues. The germline gives CDR1 LNHNV, CDR2 YYDKDF (reference sequence). CDR3 residues: CATSQVPRGNQPQHF. The CDR3, as DNA: TGTGCCACCAGCCAGGTGCCGAGGGGCAATCAGCCCCAGCATTTT.

This chain joins TRBV7-2 and TRBJ1-4; 9 nucleotides match TRBD1. The CDR3 sequence is 15 residues long. V shed 1 base, J shed 5 bases, and the junction held 2 bases outside the gene matches. CDR1 SGHTA and CDR2 FQGNSA come from the germline V gene. The CDR3 nucleotides read TGTGCCAGCAGCTTAGGGGGACAGGGAAATGAAAAACTGTTTTTT. This encodes CASSLGGQGNEKLFF.

The V call is TRBV4-3, the J call TRBJ2-3; TRBD2 might be the D (5 bases). The length of the CDR3 is 14 residues. In germline, CDR1 is LGHNA, CDR2 YSLEER. Trimming cost V 1 base and J 5 bases, with 10 bases left between them. The CDR3 sequence is CASSQAVAGDTQYF. The CDR3 bases are TGCGCCAGCAGCCAAGCGGTTGCGGGAGATACGCAGTATTTT.

The chain uses TRBV15 and TRBJ2-3, with D possibly TRBD1 on 6 matching bases. CDR1 and CDR2 (germline): LNHNV, YYDKDF (reference sequence). The CDR3 length is 16 residues. V lost 5 bases and J 2 bases, leaving 17 bases between the germline ends. The CDR3 DNA sequence: TGTGCCACCAGCGCCCAGGGCAGGGGTGTCACAGATACGCAGTATTTT. Amino acid sequence: CATSAQGRGVTDTQYF.

The V gene is TRBV3-1 (or the pseudogene TRBV3-2), the J gene TRBJ2-7; D is ambiguous. This CDR3 region has 11 residues. Trimming stripped 4 bases from V and 5 bases from J, with 6 bases between. Germline-derived CDR1 and CDR2 are LGHDT and YNNKEL (reference sequence). CDR3 region: CASSLLDEQYF. For the CDR3, the DNA is TGTGCCAGCAGCCTCCTCGACGAGCAGTACTTC.

This sequence joins TRBV5-6 and TRBJ1-2; 7 nucleotides match TRBD1. Germline V gives CDR1 SGHDT, CDR2 YYEEEE. The CDR3 consists of 13 residues. V lost 3 bases and J lost 6; bases outside the gene matches: 5. CDR3 protein: CASSWEDRDGYTF. The CDR3, as DNA: TGTGCCAGCAGCTGGGAAGACAGGGATGGCTACACCTTC.

The chain employs TRBV6-1 and TRBJ1-6, with 7 bases identical to TRBD1. Germline CDR1 and CDR2: MNHNS and SASEGT. The V and J ends lost 1 base and 9 bases, in that order; junction bases with no gene match: 6. The CDR3 extends over 15 amino acids. The CDR3 coding sequence is TGTGCCAGCAGTGAAGGGAGGGGGCGGACTTCACCCCTCCACTTT. Translation: CASSEGRGRTSPLHF.

J is TRBJ2-2 and V is TRBV6-2 or TRBV6-3; 8 bases fit TRBD2. With 3 bases clipped from V and 2 bases from J, the junction kept 2 bases outside the gene matches. Germline CDR1 reads MNHEY; CDR2 reads SVGEGT. This CDR3 spans 15 amino acids. The CDR3 reads CASSYSGTNTGELFF. The CDR3 DNA follows: TGTGCCAGCAGTTATAGCGGGACAAACACCGGGGAGCTGTTTTTT.

This sequence joins TRBV7-3 and TRBJ2-2; possible D gene TRBD2, 5 bases. Trimming cost V 1 base and J 6 bases, with 9 bases left between them. Germline V CDR1 and CDR2: SGHTA, FQGTGA. The CDR3 has 14 amino acids. CDR3 nucleotides: TGTGCCAGCAGCTTAAGGGGAGAGGCCGGGGAGCTGTTTTTT. Translating it yields CASSLRGEAGELFF.

This rearrangement joins TRBV2 to TRBJ2-1, with TRBD2 matching over 12 bases. V shed 8 bases and J 4 bases; nucleotides not matched to a gene: 6. Germline CDR1 is SNHLY and CDR2 is FYNNEI. The CDR3 totals 15 residues. DNA for the CDR3: TGTGCCAGCTTTACTAGCGGGAGGACTTACAATGAGCAGTTCTTC. Protein product: CASFTSGRTYNEQFF.

J is TRBJ2-7 and V is TRBV7-9; TRBD1 matches 9 bases. Germline-derived CDR1 and CDR2 are SEHNR and FQNEAQ (reference sequence). Trimming cost V 5 bases and J 3 bases; bases outside gene matches: 5. The CDR3 has 14 amino acids. CDR3 in amino acids: CASSKTGGHYEQYF. The CDR3 coding sequence is TGTGCCAGCAGCAAAACAGGGGGCCACTACGAGCAGTACTTC.

The rearrangement joins TRBV3-1 (or the pseudogene TRBV3-2) to TRBJ1-4; maybe TRBD1 (6 bases). This CDR3 contains 16 residues. Trimming took 3 bases from V and 1 from J, leaving 12 bases between them. Germline V CDR1 and CDR2: LGHDT, YNNKEL (reference sequence). The CDR3 here is CASSHRGQLTNEKLFF. The CDR3 region has the DNA TGTGCCAGCAGCCACCGCGGACAGCTAACTAATGAAAAACTGTTTTTT.

The DNA of the CDR3 is TGTGCCAGCAGCGTAGCGGAGACAGGGGGCCTACTAAACACCATATATTTT. This encodes CASSVAETGGLLNTIYF. V and J are TRBV9 and TRBJ1-3; 10 bases are a match to TRBD1. The CDR3 sequence is 17 residues long. Looked up from germline, CDR1 is SGDLS and CDR2 is YYNGEE. After removal of 0 bases from V and 6 bases from J, the junction contained 9 bases not matched to a gene. Full variable domain (missing parts from reference TRBV9 and TRBJ1-3): DSGVTQTPKHLITATGQRVTLRCSPRSGDLSVYWYQQSLDQGLQFLIQYYNGEERAKGNILERFSAQQFPDLHSELNLSSLELGDSALYFCASSVAETGGLLNTIYFGEGSWLTVV.

The rearrangement links TRBV7-8 to TRBJ2-1, with D possibly being TRBD1 (6 bases). Germline V CDR1 and CDR2: SGHVS, FQNEAQ. V was cut by 2 bases and J by 0 bases, with 14 bases left in between. The CDR3 has 17 amino acids. The CDR3 protein is CASSLTTGPLSYNEQFF. Here the CDR3 DNA reads TGTGCCAGCAGCTTAACTACAGGGCCTCTCTCCTACAATGAGCAGTTCTTC.